The clone carrying this TCR beta chain came up a few times. What it binds is unknown. The CDR3 extends over 15 amino acids. Per germline, CDR1 MNHNY and CDR2 SVGAGI (reference sequence). Trimming pared 2 bases from V and 2 bases from J, leaving 12 bases between. Researchers ran the PCR with 60 Vbeta and 13 Jbeta primers. TCRdb's table, derived via immunoSEQ multiplex PCR, lists solely in-frame clones and lacks some. This repertoire shows 150,000 to 180,000 clones, approximately 74% found once; its top ten account for about 2.7%. This entry belongs to a study of cytomegalovirus exposure and HLA in healthy donors. General observations from the study: More than 150 TCR beta chains were listed as cytomegalovirus-associated. Among TCR sequences, most were rare, though some public TCRs appeared in many donors. According to an earlier analysis, most TCR beta V segments yielded productive rearrangements about 90% or about 30% of the time. According to a later analysis, most TCR beta chains associated with CMV appeared HLA-restricted.

The source material was PBMCs. The sequence derives from a man aged 18-30 years in good health and CMV-seronegative. This chain joins TRBV6-6 and TRBJ1-2; D not resolved. The CDR3 loop is CASSYRSSTNYGYTF. The CDR3, as DNA: TGTGCCAGCAGTTACAGGAGCAGCACAAACTATGGCTACACCTTC.